The 4 T cell receptor beta chains listed next were all sequenced from one sample in a study of CD8+CD57+ T cells in acquired aplastic anemia. Genomic DNA served as template for TCR beta VDJ and CDR3 profiling. TCRdb redid the calling of the reads with MiXCR, one entry per CDR3 protein. Of 40,000 to 50,000 distinct CDR3 sequences listed, around 73% are singletons. Sequencing was done on a sample of sorted CD4+, CD8+, or CD8+CD57+ T cells (not recorded which) from PBMCs. Every receptor here comes from a human donor in good health, serving as a control.

This chain connects TRBV20-1 to TRBJ1-2, with D possibly being TRBD1 (5 bases). Germline V gene data show CDR1 as DFQATT and CDR2 as SNEGSKA (reference sequence). CDR3 length equals 14 residues. CDR3 in amino acids: CSPLAGLGYVGYTF. CDR3 DNA: TGCAGCCCACTTGCAGGGCTCGGCTATGTGGGCTACACCTTC.

This clonotype was observed a single time. The chain links TRBV4-2 to TRBJ2-3; D is undetermined. V dropped 4 bases and J dropped 2 bases, with 16 bases sitting between them. Germline-derived CDR1 and CDR2 are LGHNA and YNFKEQ. CDR3 size: 16 residues. CDR3 coding DNA: TGTGCCAGCAGCCTCAAACGAGATGCCCCCACAGATACGCAGTATTTT. Translated, it gives CASSLKRDAPTDTQYF.

In this sample, this clonotype is medium-sized. The genes are TRBV14 and TRBJ1-1; D ambiguous. V lost 0 bases and J lost 4, with 6 bases in between. This CDR3 is 13 amino acids long. In germline, CDR1 is SGHDN, CDR2 FVKESK. CDR3 coding DNA: TGTGCCAGCAGCCAAGAAAGATCCACTGAAGCTTTCTTT. Translating gives CASSQERSTEAFF. The variable domain in full, completed from reference TRBV14 and TRBJ1-1, reads EAGVTQFPSHSVIEKGQTVTLRCDPISGHDNLYWYRRVMGKEIKFLLHFVKESKQDESGMPNNRFLAERTGGTYSTLKVQPAELEDSGVYFCASSQERSTEAFFGQGTRLTVV.

This chain joins TRBV7-6 and TRBJ2-7; maybe TRBD1 (6 bases). CDR1 SGHVS and CDR2 FNYEAQ come from the germline V gene. V lost 5 bases and J 3 bases, leaving 11 bases between the germline ends. CDR3 length equals 13 residues. The CDR3 region is CASSVLQGYEQYF. The CDR3 region has the DNA TGTGCCAGCAGCGTACTACAGGGCTACGAGCAGTACTTC.